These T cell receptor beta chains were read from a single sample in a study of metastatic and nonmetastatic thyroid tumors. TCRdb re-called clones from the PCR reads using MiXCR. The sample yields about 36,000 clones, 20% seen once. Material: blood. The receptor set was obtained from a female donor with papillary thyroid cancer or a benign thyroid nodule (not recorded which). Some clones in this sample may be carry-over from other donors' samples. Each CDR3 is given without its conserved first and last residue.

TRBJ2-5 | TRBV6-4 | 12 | ASGAGGGWETQY
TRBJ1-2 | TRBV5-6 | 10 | ASSQDALGYT
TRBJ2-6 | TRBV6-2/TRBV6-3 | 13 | VSTPSISVANVLT
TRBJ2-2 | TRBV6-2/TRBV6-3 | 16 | ASSYSLGQGTNTGELF
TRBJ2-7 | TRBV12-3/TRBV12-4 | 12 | ASSSDSLLREQY
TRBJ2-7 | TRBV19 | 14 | VSSIGGTTCLLEQY
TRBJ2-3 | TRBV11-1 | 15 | ASSRYPLAGITDTQY
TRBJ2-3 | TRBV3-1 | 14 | ASSIRLAGEGDTQY
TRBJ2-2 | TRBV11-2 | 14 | ASMDPTGKNTVELF
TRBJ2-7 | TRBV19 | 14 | ASSDPKRESSYEQY
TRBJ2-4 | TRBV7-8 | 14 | ASSSYRVGSQNIQY
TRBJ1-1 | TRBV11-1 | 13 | ASSLRGLGGAEAF
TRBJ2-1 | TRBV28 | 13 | ASSLRTGVDNEQF
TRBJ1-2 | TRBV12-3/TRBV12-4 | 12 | ASSLFGQGYGYT
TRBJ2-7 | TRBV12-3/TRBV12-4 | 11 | ASSLSLLGEQY
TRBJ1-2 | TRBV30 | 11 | AWSVRGGLGYT
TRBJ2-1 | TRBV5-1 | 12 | ASSLGGASNEQF
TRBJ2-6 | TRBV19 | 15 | TSGSWTGHSGANVPT
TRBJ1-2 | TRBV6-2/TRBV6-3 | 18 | ASSYSGAKGAALWAYGYT
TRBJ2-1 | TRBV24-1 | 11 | ATSEELELEQF
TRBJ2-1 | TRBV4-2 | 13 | ASSQETGSYNEQF
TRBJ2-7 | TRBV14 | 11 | ASSQDIMSPLH
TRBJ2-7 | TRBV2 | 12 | ASSEIGQSYDQY
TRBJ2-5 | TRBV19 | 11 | ASSIHPMETQY
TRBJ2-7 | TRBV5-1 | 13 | ASSLGQGSSYGQY
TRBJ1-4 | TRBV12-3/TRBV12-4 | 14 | ASSGEGLLLNEKLF
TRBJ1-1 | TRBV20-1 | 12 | SAALQGFVTEAF
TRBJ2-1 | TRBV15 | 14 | ATSRGGTGAKNEQF
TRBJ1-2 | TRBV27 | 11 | ASSLQGSGGYT
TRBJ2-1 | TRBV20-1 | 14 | SARDLVQETYNEQF
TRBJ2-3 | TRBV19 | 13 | ASSIPGQGSDTQY
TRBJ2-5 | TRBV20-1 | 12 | SARGGQVRETQY
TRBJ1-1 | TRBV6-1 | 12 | ATSRGAARTEAF
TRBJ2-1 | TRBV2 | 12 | ASRTSGSSDEQF
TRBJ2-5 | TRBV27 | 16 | ASSSRGTSGRAGETQY
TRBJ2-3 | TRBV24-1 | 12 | ATSDLRVGDTQY
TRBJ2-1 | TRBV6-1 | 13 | ASSSNQQWAYEQF
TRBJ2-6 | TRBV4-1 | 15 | ASSLKTGISGANVLT
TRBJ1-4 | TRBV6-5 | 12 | ASSYQREREKLF
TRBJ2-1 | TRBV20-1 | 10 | RAMGQYNEQF
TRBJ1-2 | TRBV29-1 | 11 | SVGQGLKDGYT
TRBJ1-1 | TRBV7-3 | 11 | ASSSTKNTEAF
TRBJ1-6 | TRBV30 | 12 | AWARQGDRSPLH
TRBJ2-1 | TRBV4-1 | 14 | ASSHLGGRANNEQF
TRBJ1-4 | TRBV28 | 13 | ASTTGSAQNEKLF
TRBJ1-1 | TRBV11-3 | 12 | ASSPRGMNTEAF
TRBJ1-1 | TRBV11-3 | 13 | ASSPAYRGNTEAF
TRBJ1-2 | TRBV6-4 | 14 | ASSDSKCRIIAGYT
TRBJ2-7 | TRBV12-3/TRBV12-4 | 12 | ASSFPRGPGEQY
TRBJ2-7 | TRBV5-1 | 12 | VSSSEPDGYDQY
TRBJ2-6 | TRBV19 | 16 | ASTQNISGRQLANVLT
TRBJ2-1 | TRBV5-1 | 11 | SNSLAVSNKQF
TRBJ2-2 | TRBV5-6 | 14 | ASSGRLARGTGELF
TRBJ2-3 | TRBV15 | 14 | ATSRKRGSPTDTQY